Here is one T cell receptor beta chain with its context. Profiling relied on immunoSEQ multiplex PCR, and the TCRdb table lists in-frame clones only, not all of them. The table lists some 130,000 clones, 80% to 95% of them singletons. The CDR3 runs 12 residues. CDR1 is LNHDA and CDR2 is SQIVND in the germline V gene (reference sequence). With V trimmed by 11 bases and J by 8 bases, 8 bases remained unmatched. This entry is derived from a study of control samples from healthy donors and cancer patients. Sequenced: blood. The chain recombines TRBV19 with TRBJ2-2; TRBD2 aligns across 7 bases. The receptor's source is a young man in good health. The CDR3 loop reads CAGRGGPGELFF. DNA for the CDR3: TGTGCCGGCCGGGGAGGGCCGGGGGAGCTGTTTTTT.